This is a list of T cell receptor beta chains from one sample in a study of neurological immune-mediated disorders. TCRdb ran MiXCR on the 5' RACE reads and lists one entry per CDR3 protein. The sample has tens of thousands of distinct CDR3 sequences; around 3.2% are singletons. Sequencing was carried out using PBMCs. The origin of the receptors is a woman aged 30 to 39 with multiple sclerosis. Each CDR3 is given with its conserved first and last residue. Fields, in order: V gene, D gene, J gene, clone size, CDR3 protein, CDR3 DNA. The D gene is left open where the match is weak. Part of the rows lack a size; the others show once, few, many or a class for expanded clones.

TRBV12-3/TRBV12-4,NA,TRBJ2-7,many,CASLRWPYEQYF,TGTGCCAGCTTAAGGTGGCCCTACGAGCAGTACTTC
TRBV28,NA,TRBJ2-5,NA,CAGRVREESQYF,TGTGCCGGCAGGGTCAGGGAAGAGAGTCAGTACTTC
TRBV28,NA,TRBJ2-2,many,CASSSSTGELFF,TGTGCCAGCAGTTCTAGCACCGGGGAGCTGTTTTTT
TRBV7-2,NA,TRBJ2-3,many,CASSRASTDTQYF,TGTGCCAGCAGCCGGGCTAGCACAGATACGCAGTATTTT
TRBV7-3,NA,TRBJ2-1,many,CASSKTSSYNEQFF,TGTGCCAGCAGCAAAACAAGCTCCTACAATGAGCAGTTCTTC
TRBV20-1,NA,TRBJ1-2,many,CSAVNRGGYTF,TGCAGTGCTGTAAATCGGGGGGGCTACACCTTC
TRBV4-3,NA,TRBJ2-7,medium-sized,CASSRGTNRLAPHEQYF,TGCGCCAGCAGCCGGGGGACAAACAGGTTAGCCCCACACGAGCAGTACTTC
TRBV18,NA,TRBJ1-3,few,CASSRTGDSGNTIYF,TGTGCCAGCTCACGCACAGGAGACTCTGGAAACACCATATATTTT
TRBV4-3,NA,TRBJ1-2,many,CASSQDPHSSPTGYGYTF,TGCGCCAGCAGCCAAGACCCTCACTCCTCTCCGACGGGGTATGGCTACACCTTC
TRBV5-1,NA,TRBJ2-3,many,CASSLVSGPITDTQYF,TGCGCCAGCAGCTTGGTTTCAGGTCCAATCACCGATACGCAGTATTTT
TRBV6-1,NA,TRBJ2-2,NA,CASKGGLNTGELFF,TGTGCCAGCAAGGGGGGCCTCAACACCGGGGAGCTGTTTTTT
TRBV12-3/TRBV12-4,TRBD2,TRBJ2-1,many,CASSFWRGGFNEQFF,TGTGCCAGCAGTTTCTGGCGGGGGGGCTTTAATGAGCAGTTCTTC
TRBV6-5,NA,TRBJ2-7,many,CASSSPPYEQYF,TGTGCCAGCAGTTCCCCCCCCTACGAGCAGTACTTC
TRBV5-1,TRBD2,TRBJ2-5,many,CASTPGGYQETQYF,TGCGCCAGCACCCCCGGGGGGTACCAAGAGACCCAGTACTTC
TRBV2,TRBD1,TRBJ2-1,many,CASSEGGQGAYNEQFF,TGTGCCAGCAGTGAGGGGGGACAGGGGGCTTACAATGAGCAGTTCTTC
TRBV5-1,TRBD2,TRBJ2-1,many,CASSLSGIAGLYNEQFF,TGCGCCAGCAGCTTGTCGGGGATAGCGGGACTGTACAATGAGCAGTTCTTC